These 25 T cell receptor beta chains were sequenced from one sample in a study of CD8 T cells in Susac syndrome. About 0.5 to 1 ug RNA was reverse transcribed with random hexamers. TCRdb processed the immunoSEQ multiplex PCR reads anew with MiXCR; each CDR3 protein has one entry. The table includes about 150,000 distinct CDR3 sequences, approximately 94% detected once. Sequencing was done on a sample of CD4+ T cells from PBMCs. These receptors all come from a human donor in good health.

The chain has TRBV18 and TRBJ2-1; D is unclear. From germline, CDR1 is KGHSH and CDR2 LQKENI. This CDR3 has 13 amino acids. V was cut by 2 bases and J by 6 bases, with 8 bases left in between. CDR3 sequence reads: CASSPRVSNEQFF. CDR3 DNA: TGTGCCAGCTCACCAAGGGTCAGCAATGAGCAGTTCTTC.

The genes are TRBV20-1 and TRBJ2-7; TRBD2 is a possible D gene (6 bases). Germline CDR1 and CDR2: DFQATT and SNEGSKA (reference sequence). This CDR3 contains 13 residues. V lost 8 bases, J lost 2 bases, and 16 bases lay in between. CDR3 sequence reads: CSPLGEVAYEQYF. CDR3 DNA sequence: TGCAGTCCATTGGGGGAGGTGGCCTACGAGCAGTACTTC.

The chain combines TRBV27 with TRBJ2-3; 9 nucleotides agree with TRBD1. Per the germline V gene, CDR1 is MNHEY and CDR2 is SMNVEV (reference sequence). Trimming cost V 3 bases and J 4 bases; bases outside gene matches: 8. The CDR3 loop spans 16 amino acids. The CDR3 region is CASSFKLGQGPDTQYF. Written as DNA, the CDR3 is TGTGCCAGCAGTTTTAAACTGGGACAGGGTCCAGATACGCAGTATTTT.

This chain joins TRBV12-3 or TRBV12-4 and TRBJ2-2; D gene ambiguous. The CDR3 is 12 amino acids. V dropped 7 bases and J dropped 8 bases, with 11 bases sitting between them. The CDR3 protein is CASTPSPGELFF. Written as DNA, the CDR3 is TGTGCCAGCACCCCAAGTCCGGGGGAGCTGTTTTTT.

This clonotype was recorded a few times. The rearrangement joins TRBV9 to TRBJ2-7; 10 bases fit TRBD2. This CDR3 has 15 residues. Trimming took 2 bases from V and 4 from J; bases not matched to a gene: 6. The germline CDR1 and CDR2 sequences are SGDLS and YYNGEE. In nucleotides, the CDR3 is TGTGCCAGCAGCGTGGCTAGCGGGAGAGTGTACGAGCAGTACTTC. Translated, it gives CASSVASGRVYEQYF. The full variable domain, completed using reference TRBV9 and TRBJ2-7, is DSGVTQTPKHLITATGQRVTLRCSPRSGDLSVYWYQQSLDQGLQFLIQYYNGEERAKGNILERFSAQQFPDLHSELNLSSLELGDSALYFCASSVASGRVYEQYFGPGTRLTVT.

This clonotype was counted a single time. The chain couples TRBV10-3 to TRBJ2-4; weak D call: TRBD1 (6 bases). The CDR3 is made up of 15 amino acids. V was clipped by 3 bases and J by 7 bases, with 16 bases between them. Germline V lookup: CDR1 ENHRY, CDR2 SYGVKD. CDR3 protein: CAISEEGGSRNIQYF. DNA of the CDR3: TGTGCCATCAGTGAAGAAGGGGGTTCGCGGAACATTCAGTACTTC.

This clonotype was detected once. The chain uses TRBV11-2 and TRBJ2-1; no clear D gene. Germline V CDR1 and CDR2: SGHAT, FQNNGV. CDR3 size: 12 residues. V gave up 5 bases and J gave up 4 bases, with 6 bases separating them. The CDR3: CASSHQYNEQFF. CDR3 coding DNA: TGTGCCAGCAGCCATCAGTACAATGAGCAGTTCTTC.

The CDR3, as DNA: TGTGCCAGCAGTTGGGACGTTGCAGATACGCAGTATTTT. It encodes CASSWDVADTQYF. The chain has TRBV2 and TRBJ2-3, with D perhaps matching TRBD1 or TRBD2 (5 bases each). Germline V gene sequence: CDR1 SNHLY, CDR2 FYNNEI. CDR3 length: 13 residues. V shed 5 bases and J shed 4 bases, with 10 bases lying between them.

The chain combines TRBV10-3 with TRBJ1-1; D unresolved. Deletions cut 5 bases from V and 1 base from J, with 5 bases between. Germline-derived CDR1 and CDR2 are ENHRY and SYGVKD. The CDR3 is 12 residues long. CDR3 protein: CAISTKNTEAFF. CDR3 DNA sequence: TGTGCCATCAGTACCAAGAACACTGAAGCTTTCTTT.

The J gene is TRBJ2-3, the V gene TRBV2; the D gene is possibly TRBD2 (6 bases). V was pared by 3 bases and J by 1 base, with 26 bases between. CDR1 is SNHLY, CDR2 FYNNEI, per germline. The CDR3 totals 20 residues. The CDR3 spells CASSDGGSALLLQGTDTQYF. CDR3 nucleotide sequence: TGTGCCAGCAGTGACGGGGGATCGGCTCTCCTCCTCCAGGGCACAGATACGCAGTATTTT. Drawing the rest from reference TRBV2 and TRBJ2-3, the complete variable domain is EPEVTQTPSHQVTQMGQEVILRCVPISNHLYFYWYRQILGQKVEFLVSFYNNEISEKSEIFDDQFSVERPDGSNFTLKIRSTKLEDSAMYFCASSDGGSALLLQGTDTQYFGPGTRLTVL.

The chain uses TRBV24-1 and TRBJ2-7; D not resolved. Trimming stripped 5 bases from V and 2 bases from J, with 12 bases between. Per the germline V gene, CDR1 is KGHDR and CDR2 is SFDVKD. CDR3 length: 14 amino acids. CDR3 in DNA: TGTGCCACCAGTGCCGTGGACGGCGCCTACGAGCAGTACTTC. It is translated as CATSAVDGAYEQYF.

The chain couples TRBV2 to TRBJ1-2; D unclear. This CDR3 is 12 amino acids long. With 9 bases removed from V and 2 bases from J, the gap between germline ends came to 10 bases. Germline-derived CDR1 and CDR2 are SNHLY and FYNNEI. The CDR3 sequence is CASGLKNYGYTF. The CDR3 DNA reads TGTGCCAGTGGACTCAAGAACTATGGCTACACCTTC. Full variable domain (rest looked up from reference TRBV2 and TRBJ1-2): EPEVTQTPSHQVTQMGQEVILRCVPISNHLYFYWYRQILGQKVEFLVSFYNNEISEKSEIFDDQFSVERPDGSNFTLKIRSTKLEDSAMYFCASGLKNYGYTFGSGTRLTVV.

The CDR3 sequence: CASSTTRYTEAFF. The DNA for the CDR3 is TGTGCCAGCAGCACAACTAGGTACACTGAAGCTTTCTTT. The chain is built from TRBV6-6 and TRBJ1-1; the D is unclear. The CDR3 has 13 residues. Trimming left V 6 bases short and J 3 bases short, with 11 bases between. CDR1 is MNHNY, CDR2 SVGAGI, per germline (reference sequence).

This chain connects TRBV2 to TRBJ1-2; D is perhaps TRBD1 (6 bases). CDR3 length: 12 amino acids. The ends were cut back, 5 bases at V and 4 bases at J, with 8 bases in the middle. Germline V gene lookup returns CDR1 SNHLY and CDR2 FYNNEI. The CDR3, as DNA: TGTGCCAGCAGTCGGGACACCTATGGCTACACCTTC. Protein product: CASSRDTYGYTF.

This chain joins TRBV20-1 and TRBJ2-7; D tentatively reads TRBD1 or TRBD2 (5 bases each). This CDR3 is 14 amino acids long. V lost 1 base and J 7 bases, leaving 17 bases between the germline ends. Germline CDR1 and CDR2: DFQATT and SNEGSKA (reference sequence). This CDR3 is CSARAGQRVWEQYF. CDR3 nucleotides: TGCAGTGCTAGAGCGGGGCAGAGAGTCTGGGAGCAGTACTTC.

A single count supports this clonotype. The gene calls are TRBV5-4 and TRBJ1-1; 9 nucleotides match TRBD1. V was pared by 0 bases and J by 10 bases, with 10 bases of the junction left unmatched. Germline values: CDR1 SGHNT, CDR2 YYREEE (reference sequence). The CDR3 is 15 amino acids. CDR3 sequence reads: CASSLAEQGARGAFF. The CDR3 region has the DNA TGTGCCAGCAGCTTGGCAGAACAGGGGGCGAGGGGAGCTTTCTTT.

The gene calls are TRBV5-1 and TRBJ2-7; 9 nucleotides agree with TRBD1. V was pared by 6 bases and J by 5 bases, with 3 bases of the junction left unmatched. The CDR3 length is 12 residues. The germline V gene encodes CDR1 SGHRS and CDR2 YFSETQ. As DNA, the CDR3 is TGCGCCAGCACCCGACAGGGGGACGAGCAGTACTTC. Protein product: CASTRQGDEQYF.

This chain connects TRBV11-2 to TRBJ2-2; a weak D match, TRBD1 (6 bases). Trimming removed 5 bases from V and 8 bases from J, with 27 bases in between. The CDR3 has 18 amino acids. Germline CDR1 SGHAT, CDR2 FQNNGV. The CDR3 loop is CASSTKGTSRVHIGELFF. CDR3 nucleotides: TGTGCCAGCAGCACCAAAGGGACATCCCGGGTACACATAGGGGAGCTGTTTTTT.

J is TRBJ2-5 and V is TRBV20-1; unclear D gene. This CDR3 region has 12 residues. Trimming removed 3 bases from V and 3 bases from J, with 8 bases in between. Germline V gene lookup returns CDR1 DFQATT and CDR2 SNEGSKA (reference sequence). The CDR3 DNA reads as TGCAGTGCTAGCCTGATGGAAGAGACCCAGTACTTC. It translates to CSASLMEETQYF.

This clonotype appeared once. V usage is TRBV3-1 and J usage is TRBJ2-4, with 7 bases lining up with TRBD1. Germline-derived CDR1 and CDR2 are LGHDT and YNNKEL (reference sequence). V lost 0 bases to trimming and J lost 2 bases; unmatched junction nucleotides: 7. The CDR3 runs to 17 residues. DNA for the CDR3: TGTGCCAGCAGCCAAGATAGGGACAGCTATTCCAAAAACATTCAGTACTTC. Translated: CASSQDRDSYSKNIQYF. Supplemented by reference TRBV3-1 and TRBJ2-4, the full variable domain reads DTAVSQTPKYLVTQMGNDKSIKCEQNLGHDTMYWYKQDSKKFLKIMFSYNNKELIINETVPNRFSPKSPDKAHLNLHINSLELGDSAVYFCASSQDRDSYSKNIQYFGAGTRLSVL.

The V gene is TRBV20-1, the J gene TRBJ2-5, with D possibly matching TRBD2 (7 bases). V was clipped by 5 bases and J by 4 bases, with 17 bases between them. The length of the CDR3 is 14 residues. Germline lookup yields CDR1 DFQATT and CDR2 SNEGSKA (reference sequence). CDR3 residues: CSADRTGGGETQYF. CDR3 nucleotide sequence: TGCAGTGCTGACAGGACGGGGGGCGGAGAGACCCAGTACTTC.

The chain carries TRBV28 and TRBJ2-1; D remains unclear. Germline V gene data show CDR1 as MDHEN and CDR2 as SYDVKM. Between the trimmed V and J ends, which lost 7 bases and 5 bases, there was a span of 6 bases. CDR3 length: 11 residues. In DNA form, the CDR3 reads TGTGCCAGCAACGGAAACAATGAGCAGTTCTTC. Its translation is CASNGNNEQFF. The whole variable domain, remainder taken from reference TRBV28 and TRBJ2-1, is DVKVTQSSRYLVKRTGEKVFLECVQDMDHENMFWYRQDPGLGLRLIYFSYDVKMKEKGDIPEGYSVSREKKERFSLILESASTNQTSMYLCASNGNNEQFFGPGTRLTVL.

Turning to this clonotype: Sequence at one end of the junction differs from germline and may be a read error. DNA for the CDR3: TGTGCCAGCAGCGAAGAGCTAACCCAGCATTTT. Residues: CASSEELTQHF. The chain employs TRBV2 and TRBJ1-5; D not certain. This CDR3 contains 11 residues. CDR1 and CDR2 from the germline V gene are SNHLY and FYNNEI. Full variable domain (rest looked up from reference TRBV2 and TRBJ1-5): EPEVTQTPSHQVTQMGQEVILRCVPISNHLYFYWYRQILGQKVEFLVSFYNNEISEKSEIFDDQFSVERPDGSNFTLKIRSTKLEDSAMYFCASSEELTQHFGDGTRLSIL.

The chain combines TRBV5-1 with TRBJ2-7, with TRBD2 matching over 14 bases. The CDR3 totals 20 residues. The ends lost 0 bases at V and 1 base at J; junction bases unmatched: 12. Germline values: CDR1 SGHRS, CDR2 YFSETQ. The CDR3 bases are TGCGCCAGCAGCTTGGATTGGACTAGCGGGAGGATCAATAGATCCTACGAGCAGTACTTC. This encodes CASSLDWTSGRINRSYEQYF. Supplemented by reference TRBV5-1 and TRBJ2-7, the full variable domain reads KAGVTQTPRYLIKTRGQQVTLSCSPISGHRSVSWYQQTPGQGLQFLFEYFSETQRNKGNFPGRFSGRQFSNSRSEMNVSTLELGDSALYLCASSLDWTSGRINRSYEQYFGPGTRLTVT.

V and J are TRBV10-3 and TRBJ1-1; 8 bases match TRBD1. This CDR3 has 14 residues. Germline CDR1 is ENHRY and CDR2 is SYGVKD. Trimming removed 5 bases from V and 4 bases from J; junction bases left unmatched: 6. The chain's CDR3 is CAISSPGQVTEAFF. As DNA, the CDR3 is TGTGCCATCAGTTCCCCGGGACAGGTCACTGAAGCTTTCTTT.